This T cell receptor (beta chain) originates from a study of esophageal squamous cell carcinoma under preoperative chemotherapy. Study-level findings and limits: Peripheral T cells migrating into the tumor appeared to partly supply post-treatment tumor-infiltrating lymphocytes. Chemotherapy was followed by significantly higher TCR diversity in peripheral T cells only, not tumor-infiltrating lymphocytes.

TCRdb fed the PCR reads into MiXCR, producing one record per CDR3 protein. The sample lists approximately 30,000 distinct CDR3 sequences, around 50% occurring once. V lost 4 bases to trimming and J lost 7 bases, with 8 bases between them. The V gene's germline CDR1 is KGHDR and CDR2 SFDVKD. The length of the CDR3 is 12 residues. Noted time point: before preoperative PTX-NDP chemotherapy. Paclitaxel-nedaplatin chemotherapy was given to patients ahead of their surgery. With regard to this clonotype: Its antigen is unidentified.

This TCR came from a human donor with esophageal squamous cell carcinoma. The donor label of this sample is uncertain. The sample was taken from a patient given preoperative chemotherapy. V usage is TRBV24-1 and J usage is TRBJ2-3; maybe TRBD2 (5 bases). This chain's CDR3 is CATSDPTNTQYF. In DNA, the CDR3 is TGTGCCACCAGTGACCCGACTAATACGCAGTATTTT.